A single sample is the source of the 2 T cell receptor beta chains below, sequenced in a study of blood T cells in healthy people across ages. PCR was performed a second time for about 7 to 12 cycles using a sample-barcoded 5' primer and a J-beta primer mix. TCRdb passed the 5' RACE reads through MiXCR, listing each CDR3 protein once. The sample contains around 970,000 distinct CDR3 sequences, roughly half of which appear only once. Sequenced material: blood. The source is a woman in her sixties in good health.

The CDR3, as DNA: TGTGCCAGCAGTTTACTAGCGGGAGTGGACAATGAGCAGTTCTTC. Encoded protein: CASSLLAGVDNEQFF. The chain carries TRBV12-3 or TRBV12-4 and TRBJ2-1; 10 bases are shared with TRBD2. J gave up 5 bases and V 2 bases, and 3 bases lay outside the gene matches. This CDR3 is built from 15 residues.

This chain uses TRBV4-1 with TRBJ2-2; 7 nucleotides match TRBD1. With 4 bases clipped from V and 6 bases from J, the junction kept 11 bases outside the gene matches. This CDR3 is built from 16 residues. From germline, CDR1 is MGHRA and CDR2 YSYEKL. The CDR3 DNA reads TGCGCCAGCAGCCCACAGGGGCCCACCGACCCCGGGGAGCTGTTTTTT. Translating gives CASSPQGPTDPGELFF.